This entry is about one T cell receptor (beta chain). Original processing notes: Amplified reference gene primers provided the basis for estimating nucleated cell counts. This table comes from immunoSEQ multiplex PCR, and its TCRdb copy is limited to in-frame clones, with some not included. The V and J calls and clone size were taken over from that table, and D and trimming were inferred from the DNA. The repertoire has about 150,000 clones, over 65% of them found once; the top ten carry roughly 4.4%. V shed 5 bases and J 3 bases; nucleotides not matched to a gene: 4. In germline, CDR1 is SGHTA, CDR2 FQGNSA. The CDR3 covers 14 residues. This record comes from a study of blood T cell repertoires in COVID-19. About the research overall: Samples came from the United States, Italy and Spain, spanning acute and convalescent COVID-19. Nucleic acid was either cDNA or gDNA, and it came from T cells, B-cell-depleted T cells, or PBMCs.

The chain combines TRBV7-2 with TRBJ2-7; TRBD1 aligns across 10 bases. This receptor was obtained from a human donor in a cohort sampled during active COVID-19. Sequenced input: peripheral blood. CDR3: CASSTGQGNYEQYF. The CDR3 DNA follows: TGTGCCAGCAGCACGGGACAGGGGAACTACGAGCAGTACTTC. The entire variable domain, with the rest obtained from reference TRBV7-2 and TRBJ2-7, is as follows: GAGVSQSPSNKVTEKGKDVELRCDPISGHTALYWYRQSLGQGLEFLIYFQGNSAPDKSGLPSDRFSAERTGGSVSTLTIQRTQQEDSAVYLCASSTGQGNYEQYFGPGTRLTVT.